This TCR beta chain is from a study of control samples from healthy donors and cancer patients. TCRdb's table, derived via immunoSEQ multiplex PCR, lists solely in-frame clones and lacks some. The profile shows about 77,000 clones, around 94% of them singletons. This CDR3 has 16 amino acids. The V end lost 0 bases, the J end lost 1 base, and 9 bases lay between the germline ends. Germline V lookup: CDR1 KGHDR, CDR2 SFDVKD. The sample taken for sequencing was blood. The V and J genes are TRBV24-1 and TRBJ2-1; TRBD1 is a possible D gene (6 bases). This receptor was obtained from a woman in her fifties or sixties in good health. The CDR3 DNA is TGTGCCACCAGTGATTTGCTGGGGGCTTCCTACAATGAGCAGTTCTTC. This gives the protein CATSDLLGASYNEQFF.